Shown below are 7 T cell receptor beta chains from a single sample sequenced in a study of HIV-infected patients and healthy controls. About 450 ng RNA was reverse transcribed with alpha and beta constant-region primers. Separate chain-specific third strand synthesis with multiplexing indices produced the alpha and beta libraries. TCRdb called the 5' RACE reads again in MiXCR, with one record for every CDR3 protein. The repertoire consists of thousands of distinct CDR3 sequences, with 7.4% occurring once and the leading ten covering 16%. Follow-up blood was drawn about 14 weeks, roughly three months, after antiretroviral therapy began. The repertoire came from unfractionated whole blood and reflected all unsorted peripheral T cells. This specimen consisted of blood, obtained during antiretroviral therapy. The receptors originated from an adult with HIV infection.

Note on this clonotype: A single base separates this from a much larger clone, so it may be a read error. This chain joins TRBV12-3 or TRBV12-4 and TRBJ1-1, with a possible D match to TRBD1 (5 bases). The CDR3 length is 11 residues. CDR3 sequence: CASSLGGEALF. The CDR3 coding sequence is TGTGCCAGCAGTTTAGGGGGGGAAGCTCTCTTT.

This clonotype is categorized as medium-sized. The chain has TRBV29-1 and TRBJ1-1; D gene unclear. The germline gives CDR1 SQVTM, CDR2 ANQGSEA. The V end lost 2 bases, the J end lost 3 bases, and 10 bases lay between the germline ends. CDR3 length equals 13 residues. CDR3 region: CSVEREIDTEAFF. The CDR3 DNA follows: TGCAGCGTTGAACGGGAAATAGACACTGAAGCTTTCTTT.

This clonotype is judged medium-sized. The CDR3 is CASSLTLQGAGSPLHF. The CDR3 bases are TGTGCCAGCAGTTTAACCCTCCAGGGGGCGGGTTCACCCCTCCACTTT. V is TRBV28 and J is TRBJ1-6, with 8 positions matching TRBD1. CDR3 length: 16 amino acids. Germline V gene data show CDR1 as MDHEN and CDR2 as SYDVKM. The V gene end was trimmed by 2 bases and the J gene end by 9 bases; junction bases not matched to a gene: 9.

The CDR3 protein is CSAVGASYSYEQYF. Written as DNA, the CDR3 is TGCAGCGCTGTAGGGGCCTCCTACTCCTACGAGCAGTACTTC. The gene calls are TRBV29-1 and TRBJ2-7; weak D call: TRBD1 (5 bases). The V end lost 7 bases, the J end lost 0 bases, and 16 bases lay between the germline ends. This CDR3 is built from 14 residues. Germline V gene data show CDR1 as SQVTM and CDR2 as ANQGSEA.

This clonotype was detected many times. The chain carries TRBV19 and TRBJ1-5, with a weak D call TRBD1 (5 bases). V lost 5 bases to trimming and J lost 7 bases, with 18 bases between them. Germline V CDR1 and CDR2: LNHDA, SQIVND (reference sequence). CDR3 length: 15 residues. This chain's CDR3 is CASSSLIGAGQPQHF. CDR3 DNA: TGTGCCAGTAGTTCCTTGATAGGGGCTGGACAGCCCCAGCATTTT.

This clonotype has a count of ten or more. The chain uses TRBV20-1 and TRBJ2-3; 12 bases map to TRBD2. V was pared by 6 bases and J by 9 bases, with 13 bases of the junction left unmatched. Germline V gene data show CDR1 as DFQATT and CDR2 as SNEGSKA (reference sequence). This CDR3 comprises 15 residues. CDR3 in DNA: TGCAGTGCCTCGGACCAGGGACTAGCGGGTCGCACGCAGTATTTT. Translation gives CSASDQGLAGRTQYF.

This clonotype was seen more than once but under ten times. The rearrangement links TRBV5-4 to TRBJ2-2; D is possibly TRBD1 or TRBD2 (5 bases each). CDR1 is SGHNT, CDR2 YYREEE, per germline (reference sequence). This CDR3 region has 17 residues. V gave up 0 bases and J gave up 4 bases, with 16 bases separating them. The chain's CDR3 is CASSLAGRGVSTGELFF. The CDR3 nucleotides read TGTGCCAGCAGCTTGGCCGGTAGAGGGGTGAGCACCGGGGAGCTGTTTTTT.